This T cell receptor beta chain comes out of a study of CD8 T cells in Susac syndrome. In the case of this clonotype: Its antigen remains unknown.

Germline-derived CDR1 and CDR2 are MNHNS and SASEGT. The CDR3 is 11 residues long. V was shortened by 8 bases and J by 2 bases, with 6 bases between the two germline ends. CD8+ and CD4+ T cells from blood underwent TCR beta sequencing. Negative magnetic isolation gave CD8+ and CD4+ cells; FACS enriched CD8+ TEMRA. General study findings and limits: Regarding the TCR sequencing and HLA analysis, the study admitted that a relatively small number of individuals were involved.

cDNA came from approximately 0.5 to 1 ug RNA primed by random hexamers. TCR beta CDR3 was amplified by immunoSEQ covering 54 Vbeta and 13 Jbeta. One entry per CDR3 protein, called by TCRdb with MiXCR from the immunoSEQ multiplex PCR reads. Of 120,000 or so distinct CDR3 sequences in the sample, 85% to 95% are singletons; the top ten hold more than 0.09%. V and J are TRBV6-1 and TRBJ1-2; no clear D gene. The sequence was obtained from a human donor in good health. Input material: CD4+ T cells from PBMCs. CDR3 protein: CASFLNYGYTF. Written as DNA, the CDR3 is TGTGCCAGCTTTCTAAACTATGGCTACACCTTC.